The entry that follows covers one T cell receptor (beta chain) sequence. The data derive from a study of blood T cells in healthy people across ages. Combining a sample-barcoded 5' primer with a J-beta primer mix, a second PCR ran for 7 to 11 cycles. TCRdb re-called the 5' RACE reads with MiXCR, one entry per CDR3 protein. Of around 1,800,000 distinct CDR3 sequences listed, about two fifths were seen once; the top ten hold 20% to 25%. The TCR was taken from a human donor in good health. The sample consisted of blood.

This chain's CDR3 is CASSEDRGGSYNEQFF. The CDR3, as DNA: TGTGCCAGCAGCGAAGATAGGGGAGGCTCCTACAATGAGCAGTTCTTC. This chain links TRBV9 with TRBJ2-1, with a weak D call TRBD2 (6 bases). Trimming cost V 3 bases and J 0 bases, with 13 bases left between them. The germline V gene encodes CDR1 SGDLS and CDR2 YYNGEE. The CDR3 is 16 amino acids.